These T cell receptor beta chains were read from a single sample in a study of cytomegalovirus exposure and HLA in healthy donors. Here immunoSEQ multiplex PCR was the method, and the copy in TCRdb shows in-frame clones only, minus some. Of about 200,000 clones listed, approximately 78% are singletons. The specimen was PBMCs. These receptors originate from a man aged 30 to 39 in good health and CMV-seronegative. Each CDR3 is given with its conserved first and last residue. The D gene is left open where the match is weak. Clone size is not always given. Where it is, it says once, few, many or a class for expanded clones.

TRBV28,NA,NA,TRBJ2-5,CASSFGGLETQYF,TGTGCCAGCAGTTTTGGGGGGTTAGAGACCCAGTACTTC
TRBV2,NA,NA,TRBJ2-7,CASSERGQGLYEQYF,TGTGCCAGCAGTGAAAGGGGTCAGGGACTCTACGAGCAGTACTTC
TRBV15,NA,TRBD2,TRBJ2-5,CATSRLAGRETQYF,TGTGCCACCAGCAGGCTAGCGGGGCGGGAGACCCAGTACTTC
TRBV7-9,NA,NA,TRBJ1-1,CASSPLRNTEAFF,TGTGCCAGCAGCCCCCTTAGGAACACTGAAGCTTTCTTT
TRBV5-1,NA,TRBD2,TRBJ2-5,CASSGLAGAPAGETQYF,TGCGCCAGCTCGGGACTAGCGGGGGCCCCAGCCGGTGAGACCCAGTACTTC
TRBV4-2,once,NA,TRBJ1-5,CASSQDLIETGWGNQPQHF,TGTGCCAGCAGCCAAGATCTAATTGAGACAGGATGGGGCAATCAGCCCCAGCATTTT
TRBV7-3,NA,TRBD1,TRBJ2-7,CASSLIAGGVDEQYF,TGTGCCAGCAGCTTAATTGCAGGGGGTGTCGACGAGCAGTACTTC
TRBV18,NA,NA,TRBJ1-1,CASSPPGAGTTEAFF,TGTGCCAGCTCACCCCCAGGGGCGGGTACCACTGAAGCTTTCTTT
TRBV14,NA,NA,TRBJ1-1,CASSQDMLNTEAFF,TGTGCCAGCAGCCAAGATATGTTGAACACTGAAGCTTTCTTT
TRBV5-1,NA,TRBD1,TRBJ2-7,CASSLAEDRGLTYEQYF,TGCGCCAGCAGCTTGGCCGAGGACAGGGGCCTAACCTACGAGCAGTACTTC
TRBV7-8,NA,NA,TRBJ2-3,CASSLAGAEDTQYF,TGTGCCAGCAGCTTAGCGGGGGCGGAAGATACGCAGTATTTT
TRBV6-5,NA,TRBD1,TRBJ2-7,CASSSGQPIYEQYF,TGTGCCAGCAGCTCGGGACAGCCTATATACGAGCAGTACTTC
TRBV9,NA,TRBD1,TRBJ1-1,CASRPGGGYTEAFF,TGTGCCAGCAGGCCAGGGGGTGGCTACACTGAAGCTTTCTTT
TRBV21-1,NA,NA,TRBJ2-7,CASSKVAATYEQYF,TGTGCCAGCAGCAAAGTAGCGGCAACCTACGAGCAGTACTTC
TRBV9,NA,NA,TRBJ2-6,CASSVAPTPSSGASVLTF,TGTGCCAGCAGCGTAGCACCGACTCCGAGCTCTGGGGCCAGCGTCCTGACTTTC
TRBV4-1,NA,TRBD2,TRBJ2-5,CASSQALTGTSGVQETQYF,TGCGCCAGCAGCCAAGCCCTGACCGGGACTAGCGGGGTGCAAGAGACCCAGTACTTC
TRBV15,NA,TRBD2,TRBJ2-2,CATSREPGLAGADPTGELFF,TGTGCCACCAGCCGTGAACCGGGACTAGCGGGGGCCGATCCCACCGGGGAGCTGTTTTTT
TRBV15,NA,NA,TRBJ2-5,CATSGGRQVQETQYF,TGTGCCACCAGCGGCGGAAGACAGGTTCAAGAGACCCAGTACTTC
TRBV7-3,once,NA,TRBJ1-1,CASSLSVDTEAFF,TGTGCCAGCAGCTTAAGTGTCGACACTGAAGCTTTCTTT
TRBV9,NA,NA,TRBJ2-6,CASSPRAEGSGANVLTF,TGTGCCAGCAGCCCCCGGGCAGAGGGATCTGGGGCCAACGTCCTGACTTTC
TRBV19,NA,NA,TRBJ2-6,CASRGSGANVLTF,TGCGCTTCTCGGGGCTCTGGGGCCAACGTCCTGACTTTC
TRBV6-5,NA,TRBD1,TRBJ2-7,CASSSGGYEQYF,TGTGCCAGCAGCTCAGGGGGCTACGAGCAGTACTTC
TRBV5-1,NA,TRBD1,TRBJ1-2,CASSFGTGNGYTF,TGCGCCAGCAGCTTCGGGACAGGTAACGGCTACACCTTC
TRBV7-9,NA,TRBD2,TRBJ2-1,CASSLITGTRNEQFF,TGTGCCAGCAGTTTGATAACCGGGACTAGAAATGAGCAGTTCTTC